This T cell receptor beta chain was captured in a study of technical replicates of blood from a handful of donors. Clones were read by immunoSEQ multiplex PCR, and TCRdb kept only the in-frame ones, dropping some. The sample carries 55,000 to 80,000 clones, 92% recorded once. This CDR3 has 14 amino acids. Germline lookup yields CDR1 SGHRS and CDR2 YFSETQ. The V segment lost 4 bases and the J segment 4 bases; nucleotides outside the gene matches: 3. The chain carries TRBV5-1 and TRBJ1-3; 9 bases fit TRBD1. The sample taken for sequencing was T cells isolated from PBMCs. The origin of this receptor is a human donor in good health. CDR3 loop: CASSDGTGGNTIYF. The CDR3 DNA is TGCGCCAGCAGCGATGGGACAGGGGGAAACACCATATATTTT.